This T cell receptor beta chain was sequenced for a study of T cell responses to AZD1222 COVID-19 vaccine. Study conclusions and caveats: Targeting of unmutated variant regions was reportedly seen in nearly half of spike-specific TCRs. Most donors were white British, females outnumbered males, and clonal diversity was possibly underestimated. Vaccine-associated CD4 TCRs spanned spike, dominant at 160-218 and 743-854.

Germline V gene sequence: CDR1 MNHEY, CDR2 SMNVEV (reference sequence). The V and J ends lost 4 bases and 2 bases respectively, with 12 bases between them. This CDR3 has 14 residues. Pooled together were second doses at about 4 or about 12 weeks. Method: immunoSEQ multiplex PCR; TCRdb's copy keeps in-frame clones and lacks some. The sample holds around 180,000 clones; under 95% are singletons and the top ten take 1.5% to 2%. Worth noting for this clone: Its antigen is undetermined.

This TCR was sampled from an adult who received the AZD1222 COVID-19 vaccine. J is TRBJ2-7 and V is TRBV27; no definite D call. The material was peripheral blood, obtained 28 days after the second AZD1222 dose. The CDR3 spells CASSSTFAPYEQYF. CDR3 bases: TGTGCCAGCAGTTCCACCTTTGCTCCCTACGAGCAGTACTTC.